A single sample gave rise to the 32 T cell receptor beta chains below, sequenced in a study of cytomegalovirus exposure and HLA in healthy donors. With 60 Vbeta and 13 Jbeta primers, the PCR was carried out. Clones were read by immunoSEQ multiplex PCR, and TCRdb kept only the in-frame ones, dropping some. The repertoire holds roughly 180,000 clones, with less than 85% as singletons. Sequences were obtained from PBMCs. These receptors were taken from a girl aged 10-17 years in good health and CMV-seropositive.

The chain couples TRBV11-2 to TRBJ1-2; a possible D gene is TRBD1 (5 bases). The ends were cut back, 5 bases at V and 2 bases at J, with 6 bases in the middle. Per the germline V gene, CDR1 is SGHAT and CDR2 is FQNNGV. The CDR3 extends over 12 amino acids. The CDR3 loop is CASSGANYGYTF. CDR3 coding DNA: TGTGCCAGCAGCGGGGCAAACTATGGCTACACCTTC.

The V and J genes are TRBV13 and TRBJ1-2; tentative D call: TRBD1 (6 bases). This CDR3 has 15 residues. Germline values: CDR1 PRHDT, CDR2 FYEKMQ (reference sequence). V was clipped by 7 bases and J by 4 bases, with 19 bases between them. The CDR3 sequence: CASTNRDQGRYGYTF. CDR3 nucleotide sequence: TGTGCCAGCACCAATAGGGACCAGGGGCGCTATGGCTACACCTTC.

Only one count was recorded for this clone. CDR3 residues: CASSTDGTGPYEQYF. In DNA form, the CDR3 reads TGTGCCAGCAGTACTGACGGGACAGGGCCGTACGAGCAGTACTTC. This chain uses TRBV6-5 with TRBJ2-7; 9 bases agree with TRBD1. The CDR3 covers 15 residues. CDR1 and CDR2 from the germline V gene are MNHEY and SVGAGI. After removal of 5 bases from V and 4 bases from J, the junction contained 9 bases not matched to a gene.

This chain connects TRBV19 to TRBJ2-1, with D unresolved. The CDR3 sequence is 13 residues long. CDR1 is LNHDA, CDR2 SQIVND, per germline (reference sequence). Trimming removed 4 bases from V and 16 bases from J, with 20 bases in between. CDR3 sequence reads: CASSTSPRRGHFF. The CDR3 bases are TGTGCCAGTAGTACCAGCCCCCGGAGAGGTCATTTCTTC.

The chain uses TRBV19 and TRBJ2-1; TRBD2 matches 11 bases. CDR3 size: 16 residues. Germline lookup yields CDR1 LNHDA and CDR2 SQIVND (reference sequence). The V segment lost 4 bases and the J segment 4 bases; nucleotides outside the gene matches: 6. The chain's CDR3 is CASSRLAGGKYNEQFF. The CDR3 DNA follows: TGTGCCAGTAGTAGGCTAGCGGGGGGAAAATACAATGAGCAGTTCTTC.

The CDR3 DNA sequence: TGTGCCAGCAGTTTACACCTCTCCATGAACACTGAAGCTTTCTTT. Residues: CASSLHLSMNTEAFF. J is TRBJ1-1 and V is TRBV6-5; unclear D gene. CDR3 length: 15 amino acids. V lost 4 bases and J lost 0, with 12 bases in between. Germline CDR1 is MNHEY and CDR2 is SVGAGI.

The chain has TRBV7-6 and TRBJ2-5; 7 bases are shared with TRBD2. Germline V lookup: CDR1 SGHVS, CDR2 FNYEAQ. This CDR3 is built from 15 residues. V was clipped by 8 bases and J by 4 bases; unmatched bases: 13. The CDR3 DNA sequence: TGTGCCAGCGTCCCTCTGGGGGGGTCAGGAGAGACCCAGTACTTC. Protein product: CASVPLGGSGETQYF.

The V call is TRBV5-1, the J call TRBJ1-1; 10 bases agree with TRBD1. The germline CDR1 and CDR2 sequences are SGHRS and YFSETQ. Trimming took 4 bases from V and 6 from J; bases not matched to a gene: 6. CDR3 length equals 14 residues. The CDR3 protein is CASSVDRGYAEAFF. The DNA of the CDR3 is TGCGCCAGCAGCGTGGACAGGGGGTACGCTGAAGCTTTCTTT.

The chain recombines TRBV6-1 with TRBJ1-4, with 8 bases identical to TRBD1. The length of the CDR3 is 15 residues. Unmatched junction bases numbered 7, after V lost 4 bases and J lost 6 bases. Germline lookup yields CDR1 MNHNS and CDR2 SASEGT. CDR3 sequence: CASSVTGAGDEKLFF. The CDR3 DNA reads TGTGCCAGCAGTGTGACAGGGGCGGGAGATGAAAAACTGTTTTTT.

The chain joins TRBV6-5 to TRBJ2-3; D gene unclear. Trimming took 0 bases from V and 2 from J, leaving 9 bases between them. Germline assignment: CDR1 MNHEY and CDR2 SVGAGI. The CDR3 has 15 amino acids. CDR3 residues: CASSYSRLDTDTQYF. Here the CDR3 DNA reads TGTGCCAGCAGTTACTCGAGACTGGACACAGATACGCAGTATTTT.

The chain combines TRBV19 with TRBJ1-2, with D hard to call. Germline V gene data show CDR1 as LNHDA and CDR2 as SQIVND (reference sequence). This CDR3 is built from 13 residues. Trimming took 3 bases from V and 2 from J, leaving 7 bases between them. CDR3 DNA: TGTGCCAGTAGTATGGGCAGAAACTATGGCTACACCTTC. Residues: CASSMGRNYGYTF.

A single count supports this clone. V gene TRBV18 combines with J gene TRBJ1-5; 8 bases agree with TRBD1. The CDR3 has 17 residues. Germline V gene lookup returns CDR1 KGHSH and CDR2 LQKENI. The trim removed 6 bases at V and 5 bases at J, leaving 15 bases unmatched. CDR3 loop: CASSESQPPRGHQPQHF. The CDR3 nucleotides read TGTGCCAGCTCCGAGTCCCAACCGCCCAGGGGGCATCAGCCCCAGCATTTT.

This clone was seen a few times. The chain has TRBV5-1 and TRBJ2-5; 9 bases map to TRBD1. The CDR3 consists of 15 residues. Germline values: CDR1 SGHRS, CDR2 YFSETQ. Unmatched junction bases numbered 8, after V lost 6 bases and J lost 2 bases. The CDR3 region has the DNA TGCGCCAGCACGACAGGGGGAGGTTCACAAGAGACCCAGTACTTC. Its translation: CASTTGGGSQETQYF.

The chain employs TRBV5-1 and TRBJ2-3, with 9 positions matching TRBD1. The J segment lost 4 bases and the V segment lost 3 bases, leaving 6 bases of the junction unmatched. The CDR3 length is 15 residues. Germline V lookup: CDR1 SGHRS, CDR2 YFSETQ. This CDR3 is CASSYRDRDADTQYF. CDR3 sequence (DNA): TGCGCCAGCAGCTACCGGGACAGGGATGCAGATACGCAGTATTTT. Filled out from reference TRBV5-1 and TRBJ2-3, the complete variable domain reads KAGVTQTPRYLIKTRGQQVTLSCSPISGHRSVSWYQQTPGQGLQFLFEYFSETQRNKGNFPGRFSGRQFSNSRSEMNVSTLELGDSALYLCASSYRDRDADTQYFGPGTRLTVL.

The rearrangement links TRBV30 to TRBJ1-1; maybe TRBD1 (5 bases). The CDR3 loop spans 13 amino acids. Germline CDR1 GTSNPN, CDR2 SVGIG (reference sequence). The V and J ends lost 8 bases and 0 bases respectively, with 13 bases between them. The chain's CDR3 is CATTQGVNTEAFF. The CDR3 DNA follows: TGTGCCACAACCCAAGGGGTGAACACTGAAGCTTTCTTT. Using reference TRBV30 and TRBJ1-1 for the parts outside the CDR3, the full variable domain is SQTIHQWPATLVQPVGSPLSLECTVEGTSNPNLYWYRQAAGRGLQLLFYSVGIGQISSEVPQNLSASRPQDRQFILSSKKLLLSDSGFYLCATTQGVNTEAFFGQGTRLTVV.

Concerning this clone: The same CDR3 can be traced to other DNA sequences in this sample. The gene calls are TRBV5-6 and TRBJ2-5; the match to TRBD2 covers 7 bases. Germline V gene lookup returns CDR1 SGHDT and CDR2 YYEEEE. The trim removed 5 bases at V and 4 bases at J, leaving 8 bases unmatched. This CDR3 is built from 14 residues. The CDR3 DNA sequence: TGTGCCAGCAGTTGGGGAGGGGTGGGAGAGACCCAGTACTTC. Amino acid sequence: CASSWGGVGETQYF.

This chain uses TRBV5-6 with TRBJ2-5; the D gene is possibly TRBD1 (5 bases). V was cut by 2 bases and J by 1 base, with 12 bases left in between. Germline lookup yields CDR1 SGHDT and CDR2 YYEEEE. The CDR3 runs 15 residues. The CDR3: CASSLLLDSQETQYF. As DNA, the CDR3 is TGTGCCAGCAGCTTATTATTAGACAGCCAAGAGACCCAGTACTTC.

This rearrangement joins TRBV5-5 to TRBJ1-5, with 8 bases lining up with TRBD1. The CDR3 loop spans 15 amino acids. The J segment lost 4 bases and the V segment lost 2 bases, leaving 5 bases of the junction unmatched. Germline-derived CDR1 and CDR2 are SGHKS and YYEKEE (reference sequence). As DNA, the CDR3 is TGTGCCAGCAGCTTTCGGGACAGGCCTAATCAGCCCCAGCATTTT. It codes for CASSFRDRPNQPQHF.

The chain links TRBV19 to TRBJ2-2; tentatively, D is TRBD1 (6 bases). V lost 5 bases and J lost 2, with 9 bases in between. This CDR3 region has 14 residues. The germline V gene encodes CDR1 LNHDA and CDR2 SQIVND (reference sequence). The CDR3 nucleotides are TGTGCCAGTAGTTCGGGACATAACACCGGGGAGCTGTTTTTT. Amino acid sequence: CASSSGHNTGELFF.

This chain uses TRBV4-3 with TRBJ1-2; D is possibly TRBD1 (5 bases). The CDR3 contains 12 residues. From germline, CDR1 is LGHNA and CDR2 YSLEER. The ends were cut back, 0 bases at V and 8 bases at J, with 7 bases in the middle. The CDR3: CASSQDGGGYTF. CDR3 in DNA: TGCGCCAGCAGCCAAGATGGGGGGGGCTACACCTTC.

The chain has TRBV6-5 and TRBJ2-7, with TRBD1 matching over 7 bases. CDR1 MNHEY and CDR2 SVGAGI come from the germline V gene. The CDR3 is 16 residues long. J was trimmed by 4 bases and V by 0 bases; bases with no gene match: 9. The CDR3 DNA reads as TGTGCCAGCAGTTACTCGAAGCTCAGGGGGACGTACGAGCAGTACTTC. Translated: CASSYSKLRGTYEQYF.

J is TRBJ2-3 and V is TRBV7-9, with TRBD2 identical over 9 bases. J gave up 2 bases and V 7 bases, and 10 bases lay outside the gene matches. Germline V gene lookup returns CDR1 SEHNR and CDR2 FQNEAQ (reference sequence). The CDR3 is 16 residues long. CDR3 protein: CASNYLSGGNTDTQYF. In nucleotides, the CDR3 is TGTGCCAGCAATTATCTAAGCGGGGGGAACACAGATACGCAGTATTTT.

V gene TRBV5-4 combines with J gene TRBJ1-5; tentatively, D is TRBD1 (5 bases). The germline CDR1 and CDR2 sequences are SGHNT and YYREEE (reference sequence). V lost 2 bases and J lost 0, with 6 bases in between. The CDR3 is made up of 14 amino acids. CDR3 sequence reads: CASSLRGSNQPQHF. The CDR3 DNA is TGTGCCAGCAGCTTAAGGGGTAGCAATCAGCCCCAGCATTTT.

The V call is TRBV19, the J call TRBJ2-7, with 8 bases lining up with TRBD2. This CDR3 is built from 14 residues. Germline lookup yields CDR1 LNHDA and CDR2 SQIVND (reference sequence). Trimming at V came to 5 bases and at J to 0 bases, leaving 3 bases not matched to a gene. The CDR3 region has the DNA TGTGCCAGTAGTGTTAGCGGGGTCTCCTACGAGCAGTACTTC. This encodes CASSVSGVSYEQYF.

V usage is TRBV6-5 and J usage is TRBJ2-1; D is possibly TRBD2 (5 bases). Trimming took 6 bases from V and 4 from J, leaving 16 bases between them. This CDR3 region has 15 residues. CDR1 and CDR2 (germline): MNHEY, SVGAGI. The CDR3, as DNA: TGTGCCAGCAGCCTCGGGGAGCCTTTTTACAATGAGCAGTTCTTC. It codes for CASSLGEPFYNEQFF.

This chain uses TRBV5-4 with TRBJ1-1, with D possibly being TRBD1 (5 bases). This CDR3 has 13 residues. Trimming took 0 bases from V and 8 from J, leaving 11 bases between them. The germline CDR1 and CDR2 sequences are SGHNT and YYREEE (reference sequence). The CDR3 DNA reads TGTGCCAGCAGCTTGGAAGGACGGGGGGAAGCTTTCTTT. Encoded protein: CASSLEGRGEAFF.

CDR3 bases: TGTGCCAGCAGGGGACAGGGAGCGAACACTGAAGCTTTCTTT. It codes for CASRGQGANTEAFF. This chain connects TRBV6-1 to TRBJ1-1; 9 bases fit TRBD1. After removal of 6 bases from V and 1 base from J, the junction contained 3 bases not matched to a gene. The CDR3 is 14 amino acids. The germline V gene encodes CDR1 MNHNS and CDR2 SASEGT.

The chain recombines TRBV4-2 with TRBJ1-6; 7 bases match TRBD1. V lost 1 base to trimming and J lost 8 bases; unmatched junction nucleotides: 11. CDR3 size: 17 residues. Germline lookup yields CDR1 LGHNA and CDR2 YNFKEQ. The chain's CDR3 is CASSQGDRPLVDSPLHF. The DNA for the CDR3 is TGTGCCAGCAGCCAAGGGGACAGACCTTTGGTGGATTCACCCCTCCACTTT.

The rearrangement uses TRBV6-1 and TRBJ2-2; weak D call: TRBD1 (6 bases). V lost 2 bases, J lost 4 bases, and 14 bases lay in between. The germline gives CDR1 MNHNS, CDR2 SASEGT. This CDR3 is 16 amino acids long. DNA for the CDR3: TGTGCCAGCAGTGAATGGGCAACAGGGACCACCGGGGAGCTGTTTTTT. Amino acids: CASSEWATGTTGELFF.

The chain is built from TRBV7-2 and TRBJ1-5; the D is unclear. CDR1 is SGHTA, CDR2 FQGNSA, per germline. Trimming took 4 bases from V and 9 from J, leaving 13 bases between them. This CDR3 comprises 13 residues. The DNA for the CDR3 is TGTGCCAGCAGCTCAAAGACCGGGAGGCCCCAGCATTTT. Residues: CASSSKTGRPQHF.

V and J are TRBV5-1 and TRBJ2-1; TRBD2 agrees at 11 bases. The CDR3 sequence is 17 residues long. The J segment lost 8 bases and the V segment lost 4 bases, leaving 14 bases of the junction unmatched. Germline values: CDR1 SGHRS, CDR2 YFSETQ. The CDR3, as DNA: TGCGCCAGCAGCGGGAAACTAGCGGGGGATAAGGGGGATGAGCAGTTCTTC. This codes for CASSGKLAGDKGDEQFF.

The chain couples TRBV5-1 to TRBJ2-1; 7 positions match TRBD2. CDR3 size: 16 residues. Losses at the gene ends were 3 bases for V and 2 bases for J; bases not matched to a gene: 8. Germline-derived CDR1 and CDR2 are SGHRS and YFSETQ. DNA of the CDR3: TGCGCCAGCAGCTCCTCAGTGCGGGGGACCTACAATGAGCAGTTCTTC. This translates into CASSSSVRGTYNEQFF.